This TCR beta chain is drawn from a study of CD8 T cells in Susac syndrome. Random hexamers primed reverse transcription of about 0.5 to 1 ug RNA. Using its own MiXCR run on the immunoSEQ multiplex PCR reads, TCRdb lists one record per CDR3 protein. In the table there are approximately 100,000 distinct CDR3 sequences, around 90% of which are singletons. Germline V CDR1 and CDR2: SEHNR, FQNEAQ (reference sequence). The CDR3 is 18 amino acids. The J segment lost 7 bases and the V segment lost 3 bases, leaving 16 bases of the junction unmatched. This receptor was taken from a human donor in good health. Source material: CD8+ T cells from PBMCs. The rearrangement joins TRBV7-9 to TRBJ1-5; 9 positions agree with TRBD1. The CDR3, as DNA: TGTGCCAGCAGCTTTGACCCGGGACAGGGACAAGCAGTGCAGCCCCAGCATTTT. It encodes CASSFDPGQGQAVQPQHF.